This passage covers 2 T cell receptor beta chains from one sample sequenced in a study of shared clonotypes between healthy human individuals. TCRdb keeps only in-frame clones here, not all; method: immunoSEQ multiplex PCR. The sample has hundreds of thousands of clones, about 80% seen once. The sequenced sample consisted of memory CD4+ T cells sorted from blood. Regarding subset: CD45RA-negative fraction. The receptors here all came from a woman aged 25 to 39 in good health.

The chain carries TRBV28 and TRBJ1-5; D is perhaps TRBD1 (5 bases). The CDR3 sequence is 14 residues long. Germline CDR1 MDHEN, CDR2 SYDVKM. V was trimmed by 6 bases and J by 3 bases, leaving 12 bases between them. For the CDR3, the DNA is TGTGCCAGCAGAACAGGCTTCCTCAATCAGCCCCAGCATTTT. This sequence encodes CASRTGFLNQPQHF. Complete variable domain (other parts from reference TRBV28 and TRBJ1-5): DVKVTQSSRYLVKRTGEKVFLECVQDMDHENMFWYRQDPGLGLRLIYFSYDVKMKEKGDIPEGYSVSREKKERFSLILESASTNQTSMYLCASRTGFLNQPQHFGDGTRLSIL.

The chain links TRBV10-3 to TRBJ2-5; the match to TRBD1 covers 10 bases. Germline CDR1 ENHRY, CDR2 SYGVKD. Unmatched junction bases numbered 6, after V lost 6 bases and J lost 5 bases. The CDR3 is 14 residues long. CDR3 amino acids: CAISRQGAEETQYF. In DNA form, the CDR3 reads TGTGCCATCAGCCGACAGGGGGCAGAGGAGACCCAGTACTTC.